One and the same sample provided the 23 T cell receptor beta chains below, sequenced in a study of CD8+CD57+ T cells in acquired aplastic anemia. Genomic DNA, serving as template, underwent TCR beta VDJ and CDR3 profiling. TCRdb re-analysed the reads in MiXCR, keeping a single row per CDR3 protein. The table shows 98,000 or so distinct CDR3 sequences, with roughly 50% occurring only once. Sequencing input: sorted CD4+, CD8+, or CD8+CD57+ T cells (not recorded which) from PBMCs. The source of these receptors is a human donor in good health, serving as a control.

This clonotype was recorded a few times. Given a much more abundant clone one base away, this may be a read error. The V call is TRBV6-1, the J call TRBJ2-7; 16 bases align to TRBD2. This CDR3 contains 19 residues. The germline V gene encodes CDR1 MNHNS and CDR2 SASEGT. The CDR3 here is CASRERPGLAGGTSFEQCF. The CDR3 DNA sequence: TGTGCCAGCAGGGAACGGCCGGGACTAGCGGGGGGGACGTCTTTCGAGCAGTGCTTC.

The chain combines TRBV4-2 with TRBJ2-7; 8 bases map to TRBD1. V trimming: 2 bases; J trimming: 3 bases; junction bases outside the gene matches: 12. This CDR3 spans 17 amino acids. In germline, CDR1 is LGHNA, CDR2 YNFKEQ. This chain's CDR3 is CASSQTRTGPINYEQYF. CDR3 DNA: TGTGCCAGCAGCCAAACCAGGACAGGGCCTATAAACTACGAGCAGTACTTC.

This clonotype was seen just once. A read error is possible here, since a much larger clone lies one base away. The V call is TRBV11-2, the J call TRBJ2-5, with 10 bases identical to TRBD2. J gave up 7 bases and V 6 bases, and 14 bases lay outside the gene matches. The germline gives CDR1 SGHAT, CDR2 FQNNGV. CDR3 length: 16 residues. CDR3 in amino acids: CASSSSGGAGIGTQYF. In DNA, the CDR3 is TGTGCCAGCAGTTCAAGCGGGGGGGCCGGGATTGGGACCCAGTACTTC. The full variable domain, completed using reference TRBV11-2 and TRBJ2-5, is EAGVAQSPRYKIIEKRQSVAFWCNPISGHATLYWYQQILGQGPKLLIQFQNNGVVDDSQLPKDRFSAERLKGVDSTLKIQPAKLEDSAVYLCASSSSGGAGIGTQYFGPGTRLLVL.

V and J are TRBV25-1 and TRBJ2-1, with D perhaps being TRBD1 or TRBD2 (5 bases each). The germline V and J ends were trimmed by 5 bases and 5 bases, with 16 bases remaining between them. The CDR3 sequence is 15 residues long. Germline CDR1 and CDR2: MGHDK and SYGVNS. The CDR3: CASSPPGAGNNEQFF. For the CDR3, the DNA is TGTGCCAGCAGTCCCCCCGGGGCAGGGAACAATGAGCAGTTCTTC.

For the CDR3, the DNA is TGCGCCAGCAATGACAGGGTAGCCTACAATGAGCAGTTCTTC. Its protein is CASNDRVAYNEQFF. This sequence joins TRBV10-2 and TRBJ2-1; 7 nucleotides line up with TRBD1. The V gene end was trimmed by 7 bases and the J gene end by 2 bases; junction bases not matched to a gene: 5. Germline V gene lookup returns CDR1 WSHSY and CDR2 SAAADI. The CDR3 sequence is 14 residues long.

The chain couples TRBV7-2 to TRBJ2-2; D not certain. CDR3 length equals 12 residues. The V gene's germline CDR1 is SGHTA and CDR2 FQGNSA. Trimming pared 2 bases from V and 8 bases from J, leaving 6 bases between. CDR3 nucleotides: TGTGCCAGCAGCTTATCCTCAGGGGAGCTGTTTTTT. Translated: CASSLSSGELFF.

The rearrangement joins TRBV15 to TRBJ1-1; the D gene is possibly TRBD1 (6 bases). This CDR3 region has 14 residues. Germline CDR1 is LNHNV and CDR2 is YYDKDF (reference sequence). V dropped 0 bases and J dropped 5 bases, with 10 bases sitting between them. CDR3 loop: CATSREAGATEAFF. In nucleotides, the CDR3 is TGTGCCACCAGCAGAGAGGCAGGGGCGACTGAAGCTTTCTTT. Drawing the rest from reference TRBV15 and TRBJ1-1, the complete variable domain is DAMVIQNPRYQVTQFGKPVTLSCSQTLNHNVMYWYQQKSSQAPKLLFHYYDKDFNNEADTPDNFQSRRPNTSFCFLDIRSPGLGDTAMYLCATSREAGATEAFFGQGTRLTVV.

This clonotype has just a few counts. The chain couples TRBV2 to TRBJ1-6; D is perhaps TRBD1 (5 bases). There are 15 residues in the CDR3. V lost 4 bases, J lost 0 bases, and 7 bases lay in between. Germline-derived CDR1 and CDR2 are SNHLY and FYNNEI. CDR3 in DNA: TGTGCCAGCAGTGCAGGGAGCTCCTATAATTCACCCCTCCACTTT. Residues: CASSAGSSYNSPLHF.

The V call is TRBV7-8, the J call TRBJ2-2; either TRBD1 or TRBD2 may fit D (5 bases each). The CDR3 is 14 residues long. Deletions cut 10 bases from V and 3 bases from J, with 15 bases between. The germline gives CDR1 SGHVS, CDR2 FQNEAQ. The CDR3 reads CANGRQGDTGELFF. Written as DNA, the CDR3 is TGTGCCAATGGGCGGCAGGGAGACACCGGGGAGCTGTTTTTT.

This clonotype was counted ten times or more. The chain is built from TRBV4-1 and TRBJ2-7; D possibly uses TRBD1 or TRBD2 (5 bases each). V lost 3 bases and J lost 1, with 10 bases in between. Germline V CDR1 and CDR2: MGHRA, YSYEKL. This CDR3 spans 14 amino acids. The CDR3 nucleotides are TGCGCCAGCAGCCATCCGGGGCTATCCTACGAGCAGTACTTC. As protein: CASSHPGLSYEQYF.

Concerning this clonotype itself: One end of the junction is discordant with germline, which a read error may explain. This chain links TRBV12-3 or TRBV12-4 with TRBJ1-6; a possible D gene is TRBD1 (5 bases). The length of the CDR3 is 12 residues. This chain's CDR3 is CASSRGGSPLRF. CDR3 bases: TGTGCCAGCAGCCGGGGGGGTTCACCCCTCCGCTTT.

The chain couples TRBV15 to TRBJ2-7; 8 bases are a match to TRBD1. Germline CDR1 and CDR2: LNHNV and YYDKDF (reference sequence). The CDR3 is made up of 15 amino acids. With 0 bases clipped from V and 4 bases from J, the junction kept 5 bases outside the gene matches. CDR3 in DNA: TGTGCCACCAGCAGAGAGGGGACAGGAGTATACGAGCAGTACTTC. Its protein product is CATSREGTGVYEQYF.

The rearrangement uses TRBV2 and TRBJ1-4, with 8 bases that match TRBD1. Per germline, CDR1 SNHLY and CDR2 FYNNEI. The CDR3 loop spans 12 amino acids. Trimming at V came to 10 bases and at J to 5 bases, leaving 3 bases not matched to a gene. The chain's CDR3 is CANRGTNEKLFF. The CDR3 DNA follows: TGTGCCAACAGGGGGACGAATGAAAAACTGTTTTTT.

J is TRBJ2-3 and V is TRBV14; no clear D. Germline loops: CDR1 SGHDN, CDR2 FVKESK. V dropped 1 base and J dropped 1 base, with 12 bases sitting between them. The CDR3 is 16 residues long. The CDR3 nucleotides are TGTGCCAGCAGCCAAGGATGGCGGACCCGCACAGATACGCAGTATTTT. It translates to CASSQGWRTRTDTQYF.

V is TRBV19 and J is TRBJ2-7; D assignment may be TRBD1 or TRBD2 (6 bases each). The CDR3 is 15 residues long. Trimming pared 3 bases from V and 7 bases from J, leaving 19 bases between. CDR1 LNHDA and CDR2 SQIVND come from the germline V gene (reference sequence). CDR3 nucleotide sequence: TGTGCCAGTAGTATTATTCACGGAGGGGGAAATGAGCAGTACTTC. This sequence encodes CASSIIHGGGNEQYF.

This clonotype has a handful of counts. This may stem from a read error, because a much larger clone lies one nucleotide away. The chain employs TRBV5-4 and TRBJ2-3, with a weak D call TRBD2 (5 bases). V was trimmed by 4 bases and J by 0 bases, leaving 9 bases between them. There are 14 residues in the CDR3. Germline CDR1 SGHNT, CDR2 YYREEE (reference sequence). CDR3 in amino acids: CASSLGASTDTQYF. In DNA form, the CDR3 reads TGTGCCAGCAGCCTGGGAGCAAGCACAGATACGCAGTATTTT.

This clonotype showed up many times. The chain combines TRBV11-2 with TRBJ2-7; 8 nucleotides agree with TRBD1. V lost 4 bases, J lost 1 base, and 0 bases stayed unmatched. Germline V gene data show CDR1 as SGHAT and CDR2 as FQNNGV. This CDR3 is built from 13 residues. In DNA form, the CDR3 reads TGTGCCAGCAGCTGGGACAGGTCCTACGAGCAGTACTTC. It yields the protein CASSWDRSYEQYF. Complete variable domain (other parts from reference TRBV11-2 and TRBJ2-7): EAGVAQSPRYKIIEKRQSVAFWCNPISGHATLYWYQQILGQGPKLLIQFQNNGVVDDSQLPKDRFSAERLKGVDSTLKIQPAKLEDSAVYLCASSWDRSYEQYFGPGTRLTVT.

This clonotype was recorded many times. The gene calls are TRBV27 and TRBJ1-2, with 8 bases lining up with TRBD1. The germline gives CDR1 MNHEY, CDR2 SMNVEV (reference sequence). This CDR3 spans 13 amino acids. The V segment lost 6 bases and the J segment 4 bases; nucleotides outside the gene matches: 4. In DNA, the CDR3 is TGTGCCAGCAGGGGGACAGGTGGCTATGGCTACACCTTC. Its translation is CASRGTGGYGYTF.

DNA for the CDR3: TGCGCCAGCAGCTTGCCTAATAGGGACAGGGACAATCAGCCCCAGCATTTT. Its protein product is CASSLPNRDRDNQPQHF. V usage is TRBV5-1 and J usage is TRBJ1-5; 9 bases agree with TRBD1. The CDR3 is 17 residues long. With V trimmed by 1 base and J by 3 bases, 8 bases remained unmatched. Germline CDR1 and CDR2: SGHRS and YFSETQ.

This clonotype appeared a few times. J is TRBJ1-1 and V is TRBV29-1; no definite D call. Trimming stripped 4 bases from V and 1 base from J, with 10 bases between. The CDR3 totals 13 residues. The germline V gene has CDR1 SQVTM and CDR2 ANQGSEA. CDR3: CSVGAAGNTEAFF. The CDR3 region has the DNA TGCAGCGTTGGGGCAGCGGGGAACACTGAAGCTTTCTTT.

This chain connects TRBV6-2 or TRBV6-3 to TRBJ2-1, with D possibly TRBD2 on 5 matching bases. Germline CDR1 and CDR2: MNHEY and SVGEGT. Trimming removed 2 bases from V and 3 bases from J, with 11 bases in between. The CDR3 is 15 amino acids. CDR3 bases: TGTGCCAGCAGTTACCCTACGGGGATCTACAATGAGCAGTTCTTC. Residues: CASSYPTGIYNEQFF.

The V gene is TRBV2, the J gene TRBJ1-2; no definite D call. V shed 7 bases and J shed 7 bases, with 19 bases lying between them. The CDR3 is 14 amino acids. CDR1 SNHLY and CDR2 FYNNEI come from the germline V gene. The CDR3 DNA reads as TGTGCCAGCACAAACTCGATCAATACGAGTGGCTACACCTTC. Residues: CASTNSINTSGYTF. The full variable domain, with the rest looked up from reference TRBV2 and TRBJ1-2, is EPEVTQTPSHQVTQMGQEVILRCVPISNHLYFYWYRQILGQKVEFLVSFYNNEISEKSEIFDDQFSVERPDGSNFTLKIRSTKLEDSAMYFCASTNSINTSGYTFGSGTRLTVV.

V gene TRBV10-3 combines with J gene TRBJ1-3, with 11 bases lining up with TRBD1. The germline CDR1 and CDR2 sequences are ENHRY and SYGVKD. The ends lost 3 bases at V and 8 bases at J; junction bases unmatched: 6. CDR3 length equals 15 residues. CDR3 region: CAISDRTGGRYTIYF. The CDR3 DNA is TGTGCCATCAGTGATCGGACAGGGGGCAGGTACACCATATATTTT.